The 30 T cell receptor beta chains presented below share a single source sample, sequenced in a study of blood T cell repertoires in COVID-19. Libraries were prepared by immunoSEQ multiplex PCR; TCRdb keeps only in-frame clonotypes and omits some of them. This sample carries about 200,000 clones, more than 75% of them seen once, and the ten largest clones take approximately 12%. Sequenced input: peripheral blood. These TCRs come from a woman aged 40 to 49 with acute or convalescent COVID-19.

CDR3 protein: CASSLPGTSGVDTQYF. CDR3 nucleotides: TGTGCCAGCAGCTTACCGGGGACTAGCGGGGTAGATACGCAGTATTTT. This chain connects TRBV7-9 to TRBJ2-3; 13 bases fit TRBD2. Trimming at V came to 2 bases and at J to 5 bases, leaving 4 bases not matched to a gene. The CDR3 runs to 16 residues. Germline-derived CDR1 and CDR2 are SEHNR and FQNEAQ (reference sequence).

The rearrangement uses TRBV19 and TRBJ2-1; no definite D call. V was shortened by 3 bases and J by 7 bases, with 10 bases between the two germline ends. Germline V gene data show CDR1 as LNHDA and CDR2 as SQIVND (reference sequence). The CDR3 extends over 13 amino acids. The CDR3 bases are TGTGCCAGTAGTATCCCAGCGTTGAATGAGCAGTTCTTC. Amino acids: CASSIPALNEQFF.

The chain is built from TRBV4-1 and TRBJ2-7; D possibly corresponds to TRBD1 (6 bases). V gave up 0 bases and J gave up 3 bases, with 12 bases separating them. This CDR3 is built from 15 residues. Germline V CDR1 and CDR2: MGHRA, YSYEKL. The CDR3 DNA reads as TGCGCCAGCAGCCAAGAGACAGGACAGAGCTACGAGCAGTACTTC. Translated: CASSQETGQSYEQYF.

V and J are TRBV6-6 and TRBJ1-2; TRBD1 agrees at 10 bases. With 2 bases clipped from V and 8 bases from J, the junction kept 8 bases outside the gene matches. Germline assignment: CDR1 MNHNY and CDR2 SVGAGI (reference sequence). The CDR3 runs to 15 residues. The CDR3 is CASSYGGQGSSGYTF. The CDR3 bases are TGTGCCAGCAGTTACGGGGGACAGGGGTCGAGCGGCTACACCTTC.

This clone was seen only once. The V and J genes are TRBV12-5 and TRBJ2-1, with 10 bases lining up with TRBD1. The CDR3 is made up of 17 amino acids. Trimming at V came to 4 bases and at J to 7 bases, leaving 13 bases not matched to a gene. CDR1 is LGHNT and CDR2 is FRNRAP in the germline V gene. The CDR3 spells CASGSGQGSLSNNEQFF. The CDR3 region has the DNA TGTGCTAGTGGTTCGGGACAGGGGTCCCTTTCCAATAATGAGCAGTTCTTC.

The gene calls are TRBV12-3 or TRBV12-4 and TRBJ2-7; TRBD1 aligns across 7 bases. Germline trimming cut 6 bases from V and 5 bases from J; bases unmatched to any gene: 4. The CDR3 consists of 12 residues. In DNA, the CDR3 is TGTGCCAGCAGCCTCACAGGGGACGAGCAGTACTTC. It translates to CASSLTGDEQYF.

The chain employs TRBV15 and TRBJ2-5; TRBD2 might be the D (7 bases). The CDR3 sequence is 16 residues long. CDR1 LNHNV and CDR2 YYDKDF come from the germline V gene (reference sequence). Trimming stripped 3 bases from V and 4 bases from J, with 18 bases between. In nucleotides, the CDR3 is TGTGCCACCAGCAGGGTGACAGGACTAGGGGCAGAGACCCAGTACTTC. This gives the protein CATSRVTGLGAETQYF.

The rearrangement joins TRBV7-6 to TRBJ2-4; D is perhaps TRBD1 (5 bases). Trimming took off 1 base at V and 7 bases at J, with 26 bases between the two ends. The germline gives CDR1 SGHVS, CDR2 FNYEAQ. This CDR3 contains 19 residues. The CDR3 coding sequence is TGTGCCAGCAGCTTAGAGAGTGCAGGGCCAGCAGTTCAAATGAACATTCAGTACTTC. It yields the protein CASSLESAGPAVQMNIQYF. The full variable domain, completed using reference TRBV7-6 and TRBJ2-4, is GAGVSQSPRYKVTKRGQDVALRCDPISGHVSLYWYRQALGQGPEFLTYFNYEAQQDKSGLPNDRFSAERPEGSISTLTIQRTEQRDSAMYRCASSLESAGPAVQMNIQYFGAGTRLSVL.

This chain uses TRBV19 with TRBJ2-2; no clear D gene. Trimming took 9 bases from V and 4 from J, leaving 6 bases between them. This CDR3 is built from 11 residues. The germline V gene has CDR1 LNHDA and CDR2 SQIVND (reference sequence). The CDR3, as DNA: TGTGCCAGCCAGGTCACCGGGGAGCTGTTTTTT. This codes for CASQVTGELFF.

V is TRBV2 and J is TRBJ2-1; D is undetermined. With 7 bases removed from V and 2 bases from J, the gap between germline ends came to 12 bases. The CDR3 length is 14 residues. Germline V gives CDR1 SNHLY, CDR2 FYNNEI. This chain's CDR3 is CASISEYPYNEQFF. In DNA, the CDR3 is TGTGCCAGCATAAGCGAGTACCCCTACAATGAGCAGTTCTTC.

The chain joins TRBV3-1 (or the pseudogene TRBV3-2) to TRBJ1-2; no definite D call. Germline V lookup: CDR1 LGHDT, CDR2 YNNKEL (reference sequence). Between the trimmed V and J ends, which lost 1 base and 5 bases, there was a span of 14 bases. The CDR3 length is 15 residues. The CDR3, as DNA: TGTGCCAGCAGCCAAGGTCGGGGAACTTCTTATGGCTACACCTTC. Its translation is CASSQGRGTSYGYTF.

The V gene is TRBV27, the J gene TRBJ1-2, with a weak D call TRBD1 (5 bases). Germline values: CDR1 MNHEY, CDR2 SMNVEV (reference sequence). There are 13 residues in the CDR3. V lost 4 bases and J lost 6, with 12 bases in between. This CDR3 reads CASSSRQFDGYTF. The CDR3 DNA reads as TGTGCCAGCAGTTCCAGACAGTTCGATGGCTACACCTTC.

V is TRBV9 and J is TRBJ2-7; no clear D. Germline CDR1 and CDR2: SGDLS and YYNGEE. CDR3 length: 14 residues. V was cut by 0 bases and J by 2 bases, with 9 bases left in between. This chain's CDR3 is CASSVAFTPYEQYF. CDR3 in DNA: TGTGCCAGCAGCGTAGCTTTCACACCCTACGAGCAGTACTTC.

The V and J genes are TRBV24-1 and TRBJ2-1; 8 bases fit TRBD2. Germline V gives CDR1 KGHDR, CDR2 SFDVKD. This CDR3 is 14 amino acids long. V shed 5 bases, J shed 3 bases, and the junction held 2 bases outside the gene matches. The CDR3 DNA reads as TGTGCCACCAGTGGTAGCGGGGACTACAATGAGCAGTTCTTC. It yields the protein CATSGSGDYNEQFF.

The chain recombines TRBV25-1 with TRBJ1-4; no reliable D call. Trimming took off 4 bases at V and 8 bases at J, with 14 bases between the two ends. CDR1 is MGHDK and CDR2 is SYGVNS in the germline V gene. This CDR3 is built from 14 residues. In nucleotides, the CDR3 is TGTGCCAGCAGTGGAGCCACGCCGAGGGAAAAACTGTTTTTT. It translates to CASSGATPREKLFF.

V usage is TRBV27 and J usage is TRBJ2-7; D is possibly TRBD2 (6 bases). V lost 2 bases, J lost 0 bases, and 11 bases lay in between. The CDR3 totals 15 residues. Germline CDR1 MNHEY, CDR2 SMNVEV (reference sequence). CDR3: CASSLLGRSSYEQYF. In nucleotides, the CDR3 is TGTGCCAGCAGTTTACTTGGGAGGAGCTCCTACGAGCAGTACTTC.

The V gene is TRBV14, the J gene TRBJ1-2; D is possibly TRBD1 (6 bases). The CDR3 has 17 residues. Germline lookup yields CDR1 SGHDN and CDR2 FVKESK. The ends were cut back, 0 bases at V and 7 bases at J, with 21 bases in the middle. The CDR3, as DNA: TGTGCCAGCAGCCAAGATTTGTTCGGGGGGCGCAGGATTGGCTACACCTTC. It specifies CASSQDLFGGRRIGYTF.

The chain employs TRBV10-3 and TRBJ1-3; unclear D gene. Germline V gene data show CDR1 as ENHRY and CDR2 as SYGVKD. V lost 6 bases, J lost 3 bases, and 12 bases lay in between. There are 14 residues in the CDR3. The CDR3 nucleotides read TGTGCCATCAGGGGCCCCGAGAATGGAAACACCATATATTTT. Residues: CAIRGPENGNTIYF.

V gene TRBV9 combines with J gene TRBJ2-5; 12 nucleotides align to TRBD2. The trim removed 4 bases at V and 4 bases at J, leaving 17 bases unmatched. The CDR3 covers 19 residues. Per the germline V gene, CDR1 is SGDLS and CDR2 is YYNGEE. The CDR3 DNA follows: TGTGCCAGCAGCTTTACTAGCGAGGTGACTAGCGGGAGTAGAGAGACCCAGTACTTC. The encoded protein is CASSFTSEVTSGSRETQYF. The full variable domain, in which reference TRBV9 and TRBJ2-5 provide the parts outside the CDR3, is DSGVTQTPKHLITATGQRVTLRCSPRSGDLSVYWYQQSLDQGLQFLIQYYNGEERAKGNILERFSAQQFPDLHSELNLSSLELGDSALYFCASSFTSEVTSGSRETQYFGPGTRLLVL.

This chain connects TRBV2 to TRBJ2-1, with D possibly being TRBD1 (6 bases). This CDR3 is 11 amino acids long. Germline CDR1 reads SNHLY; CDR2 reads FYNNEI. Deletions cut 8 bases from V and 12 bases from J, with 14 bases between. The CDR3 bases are TGTGCCAGCGCCCAGGGGCTTGGGCAGTTCTTC. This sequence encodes CASAQGLGQFF.

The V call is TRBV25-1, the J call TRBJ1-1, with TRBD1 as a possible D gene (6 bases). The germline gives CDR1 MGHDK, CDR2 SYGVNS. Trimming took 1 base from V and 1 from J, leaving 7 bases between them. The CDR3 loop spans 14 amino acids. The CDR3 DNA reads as TGTGCCAGCAGTGAATCAGGGGAGAACACTGAAGCTTTCTTT. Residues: CASSESGENTEAFF.

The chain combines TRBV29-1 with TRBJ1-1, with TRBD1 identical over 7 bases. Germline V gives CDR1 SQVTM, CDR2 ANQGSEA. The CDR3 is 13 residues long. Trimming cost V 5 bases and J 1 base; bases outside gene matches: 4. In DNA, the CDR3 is TGCAGCGTTTCTCGACAGGGGAACACTGAAGCTTTCTTT. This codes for CSVSRQGNTEAFF.

CDR3 in amino acids: CASSLGLAGPNEQFF. DNA of the CDR3: TGCGCCAGCAGCTTAGGGCTAGCGGGCCCTAATGAGCAGTTCTTC. The chain is built from TRBV5-1 and TRBJ2-1, with 8 bases fitting TRBD2. Germline CDR1 SGHRS, CDR2 YFSETQ. The length of the CDR3 is 15 residues. V lost 2 bases and J lost 7; bases outside the gene matches: 8.

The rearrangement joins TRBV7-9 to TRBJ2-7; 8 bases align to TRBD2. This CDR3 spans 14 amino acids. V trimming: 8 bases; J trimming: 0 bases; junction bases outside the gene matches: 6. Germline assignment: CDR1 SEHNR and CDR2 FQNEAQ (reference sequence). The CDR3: CASGAGGDSYEQYF. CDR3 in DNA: TGTGCCAGCGGGGCGGGAGGAGACTCCTACGAGCAGTACTTC. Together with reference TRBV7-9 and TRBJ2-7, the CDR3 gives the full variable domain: DTGVSQNPRHKITKRGQNVTFRCDPISEHNRLYWYRQTLGQGPEFLTYFQNEAQLEKSRLLSDRFSAERPKGSFSTLEIQRTEQGDSAMYLCASGAGGDSYEQYFGPGTRLTVT.

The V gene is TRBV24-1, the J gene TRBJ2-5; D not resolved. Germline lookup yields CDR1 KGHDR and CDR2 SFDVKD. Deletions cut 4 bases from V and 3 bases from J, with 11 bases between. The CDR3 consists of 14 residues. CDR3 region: CATSDQNAEETQYF. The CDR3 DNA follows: TGTGCCACCAGTGACCAAAATGCAGAAGAGACCCAGTACTTC.

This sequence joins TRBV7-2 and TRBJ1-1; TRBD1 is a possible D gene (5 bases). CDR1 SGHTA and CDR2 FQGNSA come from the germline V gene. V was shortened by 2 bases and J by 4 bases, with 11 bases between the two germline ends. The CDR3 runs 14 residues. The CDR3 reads CASSLYGGGTEAFF. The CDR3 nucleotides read TGTGCCAGCAGCTTATACGGGGGTGGCACTGAAGCTTTCTTT. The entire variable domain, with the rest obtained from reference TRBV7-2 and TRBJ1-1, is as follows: GAGVSQSPSNKVTEKGKDVELRCDPISGHTALYWYRQSLGQGLEFLIYFQGNSAPDKSGLPSDRFSAERTGGSVSTLTIQRTQQEDSAVYLCASSLYGGGTEAFFGQGTRLTVV.

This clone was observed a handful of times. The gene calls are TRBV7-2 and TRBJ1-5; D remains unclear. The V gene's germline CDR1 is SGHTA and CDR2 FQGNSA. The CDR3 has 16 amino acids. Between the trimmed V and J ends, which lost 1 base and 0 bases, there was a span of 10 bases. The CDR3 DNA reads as TGTGCCAGCAGCTTAGTGGGCAGGAATAGCAATCAGCCCCAGCATTTT. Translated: CASSLVGRNSNQPQHF.

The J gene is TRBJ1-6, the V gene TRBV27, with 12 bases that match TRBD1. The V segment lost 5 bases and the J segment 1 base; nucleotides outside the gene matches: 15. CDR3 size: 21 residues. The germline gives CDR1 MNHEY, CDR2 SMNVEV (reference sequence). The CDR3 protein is CASSTQRGQGAFSSYNSPLHF. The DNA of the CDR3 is TGTGCCAGCAGTACACAAAGGGGACAGGGGGCCTTCAGTTCCTATAATTCACCCCTCCACTTT.

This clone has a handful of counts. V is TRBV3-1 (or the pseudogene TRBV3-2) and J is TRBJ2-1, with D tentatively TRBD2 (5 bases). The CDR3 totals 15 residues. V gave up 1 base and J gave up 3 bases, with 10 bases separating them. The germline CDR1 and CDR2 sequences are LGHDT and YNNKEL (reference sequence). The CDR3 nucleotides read TGTGCCAGCAGCCAAGTTAGCGTCTTCTACAATGAGCAGTTCTTC. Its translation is CASSQVSVFYNEQFF.

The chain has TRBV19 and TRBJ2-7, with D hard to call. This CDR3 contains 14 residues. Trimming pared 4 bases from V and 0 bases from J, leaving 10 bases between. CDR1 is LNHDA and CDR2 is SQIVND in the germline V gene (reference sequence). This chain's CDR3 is CASSRYLSSYEQYF. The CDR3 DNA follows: TGTGCCAGTAGTAGGTATCTGAGCTCCTACGAGCAGTACTTC.